These 2 T cell receptor beta chains were sequenced from one sample in a study of molecular identifiers for immune sequencing clone quantification. A single record per CDR3 protein comes from TCRdb applying MiXCR to the PCR reads. The sample carries about 12,000 distinct CDR3 sequences, under 20% recorded once. The sample taken for sequencing was naive CD8+ T cells from blood, with Jurkat cell RNA spiked in. Noted subset: FACS-sorted CD8+CD4-CCR7+CD45RA+ naive T cells. Receptors originate from a human donor in good health. Some libraries in this study had Jurkat cell RNA spiked in.

This clonotype was counted between two and nine times. This may arise from a read error, as a much more abundant clone is one base away. V usage is TRBV7-9 and J usage is TRBJ2-2; D gene unclear. Germline CDR1 SEHNR, CDR2 FQNEAQ (reference sequence). The CDR3 is 14 residues long. For the CDR3, the DNA is TGTGCCAACAGCTTACCCTCTAACACCGGGGAGCTGTTTTTT. It is translated as CANSLPSNTGELFF. Together with reference TRBV7-9 and TRBJ2-2, the CDR3 gives the full variable domain: DTGVSQNPRHKITKRGQNVTFRCDPISEHNRLYWYRQTLGQGPEFLTYFQNEAQLEKSRLLSDRFSAERPKGSFSTLEIQRTEQGDSAMYLCANSLPSNTGELFFGEGSRLTVL.

This clonotype was seen at least ten times. The chain is built from TRBV6-6 and TRBJ1-4, with 9 bases aligning to TRBD1. The germline V gene has CDR1 MNHNY and CDR2 SVGAGI (reference sequence). The CDR3 sequence is 14 residues long. V shed 6 bases, J shed 5 bases, and the junction held 4 bases outside the gene matches. The CDR3 protein is CASRGGTGNEKLFF. For the CDR3, the DNA is TGTGCCAGCAGGGGGGGGACAGGGAATGAAAAACTGTTTTTT.